The 11 T cell receptor beta chains below all came from one sample that was sequenced in a study of shared clonotypes between healthy human individuals. It was CD45RO-negative cells, positively selected for CCR7, that made up naive CD8 cells, with terminally differentiated effector memory CD45RA+ cells excluded. This table comes from immunoSEQ multiplex PCR, and its TCRdb copy is limited to in-frame clones, with some not included. In the table there are roughly 2.1 million clones, about 93% of which are singletons. Sequences were obtained from naive CD8+ T cells from PBMCs. All receptors come from a man aged 18 to 30 in good health. Some clones in this sample may be carry-over from other donors' samples.

The rearrangement links TRBV27 to TRBJ1-1; tentatively, D is TRBD1 (5 bases). The CDR3 consists of 18 residues. Germline V lookup: CDR1 MNHEY, CDR2 SMNVEV (reference sequence). The ends were cut back, 6 bases at V and 1 base at J, with 24 bases in the middle. The CDR3 DNA follows: TGTGCCAGCAGATACGCCGCCGCAGGGATCACACCGAACACTGAAGCTTTCTTT. This translates into CASRYAAAGITPNTEAFF.

About this clone itself: A single base separates this from a much larger clone, so it may be a read error. Distinct nucleotide sequences in the sample also encode this CDR3. The chain's CDR3 is CASRLNTEAFF. In DNA form, the CDR3 reads TGTGCCAGCAGGCTGAACACTGAAGCTTTCTTT. The chain joins TRBV28 to TRBJ1-1; no clear D. Trimming took off 6 bases at V and 0 bases at J, with 2 bases between the two ends. The CDR3 covers 11 residues. CDR1 is MDHEN and CDR2 is SYDVKM in the germline V gene. The variable domain in full, completed from reference TRBV28 and TRBJ1-1, reads DVKVTQSSRYLVKRTGEKVFLECVQDMDHENMFWYRQDPGLGLRLIYFSYDVKMKEKGDIPEGYSVSREKKERFSLILESASTNQTSMYLCASRLNTEAFFGQGTRLTVV.

The rearrangement links TRBV7-6 to TRBJ2-7; 11 bases are shared with TRBD2. This CDR3 is 19 amino acids long. CDR1 is SGHVS, CDR2 FNYEAQ, per germline. With V trimmed by 5 bases and J by 4 bases, 19 bases remained unmatched. The DNA for the CDR3 is TGTGCCAGCAGCGGCGGAAGACTAGCGGGATTCGTGACTGGGTACGAGCAGTACTTC. It translates to CASSGGRLAGFVTGYEQYF. Drawing the rest from reference TRBV7-6 and TRBJ2-7, the complete variable domain is GAGVSQSPRYKVTKRGQDVALRCDPISGHVSLYWYRQALGQGPEFLTYFNYEAQQDKSGLPNDRFSAERPEGSISTLTIQRTEQRDSAMYRCASSGGRLAGFVTGYEQYFGPGTRLTVT.

V gene TRBV19 combines with J gene TRBJ2-4, with D tentatively TRBD1 (5 bases). The germline V and J ends were trimmed by 3 bases and 8 bases, with 20 bases remaining between them. The CDR3 consists of 16 residues. CDR1 and CDR2 (germline): LNHDA, SQIVND (reference sequence). This CDR3 is CASSIPGPRTGDIQYF. In DNA, the CDR3 is TGTGCCAGTAGTATTCCTGGACCCCGAACAGGAGACATTCAGTACTTC.

Worth noting for this clone: Other DNA sequences within the sample encode an identical CDR3. The chain links TRBV6-4 to TRBJ2-6; D not resolved. V lost 3 bases and J lost 4, with 4 bases in between. Germline-derived CDR1 and CDR2 are MRHNA and SNTAGT. The CDR3 extends over 13 amino acids. The CDR3 loop is CASSESGANVLTF. CDR3 in DNA: TGTGCCAGCAGTGAGTCCGGGGCCAACGTCCTGACTTTC.

On this clone: This same CDR3 is encoded by further DNA sequences in the sample. This chain joins TRBV6-1 and TRBJ1-5; D is undetermined. Germline CDR1 is MNHNS and CDR2 is SASEGT. The CDR3 sequence is 13 residues long. Trimming left V 3 bases short and J 1 base short, with 4 bases between. The CDR3 sequence is CASSDRSNQPQHF. The CDR3 nucleotides read TGTGCCAGCAGTGATCGGAGCAATCAGCCCCAGCATTTT.

The chain combines TRBV29-1 with TRBJ1-2; 11 nucleotides line up with TRBD1. Germline values: CDR1 SQVTM, CDR2 ANQGSEA. The CDR3 has 14 amino acids. V trimming: 4 bases; J trimming: 4 bases; junction bases outside the gene matches: 5. The CDR3 region has the DNA TGCAGCGTTGTCGGACAGGGGGCGTTCTATGGCTACACCTTC. Its translation: CSVVGQGAFYGYTF.

The V gene is TRBV19, the J gene TRBJ1-1, with 7 bases identical to TRBD1. Germline trimming cut 1 base from V and 4 bases from J; bases unmatched to any gene: 3. This CDR3 spans 14 amino acids. Germline lookup yields CDR1 LNHDA and CDR2 SQIVND (reference sequence). The CDR3, as DNA: TGTGCCAGTAGTATAGCAGGGGGGGCCACTGAAGCTTTCTTT. It specifies CASSIAGGATEAFF.

This clone appeared a few times. Written as DNA, the CDR3 is TGTGCCAGCTCACCACTTGCACAGGAACACTACGAGCAGTACTTC. Encoded protein: CASSPLAQEHYEQYF. The V call is TRBV18, the J call TRBJ2-7, with a weak D call TRBD1 (5 bases). Between the trimmed V and J ends, which lost 1 base and 3 bases, there was a span of 13 bases. The CDR3 totals 15 residues. The germline CDR1 and CDR2 sequences are KGHSH and LQKENI.

V gene TRBV15 combines with J gene TRBJ2-3, with 10 bases fitting TRBD2. The CDR3 contains 16 residues. V gave up 1 base and J gave up 4 bases; unmatched junction bases: 5. Germline-derived CDR1 and CDR2 are LNHNV and YYDKDF (reference sequence). DNA of the CDR3: TGTGCCACCAGCAGAGCAACTAGCGGGAACCCAGATACGCAGTATTTT. This codes for CATSRATSGNPDTQYF.

V gene TRBV19 combines with J gene TRBJ2-7; 8 bases line up with TRBD1. Germline loops: CDR1 LNHDA, CDR2 SQIVND (reference sequence). The CDR3 consists of 14 residues. Unmatched junction bases numbered 5, after V lost 5 bases and J lost 2 bases. The CDR3 DNA is TGTGCCAGTAGTGACGGACAGGGAGCCTACGAGCAGTACTTC. As protein: CASSDGQGAYEQYF.